The 5 T cell receptor beta chains below come from one sample, sequenced in a study of OX40 agonist ivuxolimab in advanced cancers. TCRdb keeps only in-frame clones here, not all; method: immunoSEQ multiplex PCR. The sample holds just over 20,000 clones, around three quarters seen once. Sequenced material: CD4+ or CD8+ T cells sorted from blood, taken in a trial of the OX40 agonist ivuxolimab. These receptors came from an adult with an advanced solid tumor such as melanoma, head and neck, liver or kidney cancer.

The chain has TRBV4-3 and TRBJ1-2; D gene unclear. CDR3 size: 16 residues. The germline gives CDR1 LGHNA, CDR2 YSLEER. V was shortened by 2 bases and J by 3 bases, with 16 bases between the two germline ends. For the CDR3, the DNA is TGCGCCAGCAGCCAACTATCGGGCCGTCCGGACTATGGCTACACCTTC. Amino acids: CASSQLSGRPDYGYTF.

The chain employs TRBV5-1 and TRBJ2-5; D might be TRBD1 (5 bases). The CDR3 has 14 amino acids. Trimming took off 0 bases at V and 0 bases at J, with 6 bases between the two ends. In germline, CDR1 is SGHRS, CDR2 YFSETQ. The CDR3 sequence is CASSLGQYQETQYF. Here the CDR3 DNA reads TGCGCCAGCAGCTTGGGACAGTACCAAGAGACCCAGTACTTC.

The sample holds a few counts of this clone. The chain carries TRBV6-5 and TRBJ1-1; no clear D. Trimming stripped 0 bases from V and 0 bases from J, with 5 bases between. The germline V gene has CDR1 MNHEY and CDR2 SVGAGI. The CDR3 covers 14 residues. The CDR3 spells CASSYSSLNTEAFF. DNA for the CDR3: TGTGCCAGCAGTTACTCCAGCTTGAACACTGAAGCTTTCTTT.

The chain is built from TRBV29-1 and TRBJ2-1; TRBD1 aligns across 7 bases. Germline V lookup: CDR1 SQVTM, CDR2 ANQGSEA. V lost 6 bases, J lost 3 bases, and 8 bases stayed unmatched. The CDR3 is 14 residues long. CDR3 DNA sequence: TGCAGCGTGTCCGAGGGGGCGGGCTACAATGAGCAGTTCTTC. This sequence encodes CSVSEGAGYNEQFF.

This clone was detected once. This chain links TRBV30 with TRBJ1-5; 7 bases align to TRBD1. Germline CDR1 and CDR2: GTSNPN and SVGIG (reference sequence). The CDR3 has 15 residues. Trimming cost V 2 bases and J 0 bases; bases outside gene matches: 4. The CDR3 loop is CAWSPGTASNQPQHF. Here the CDR3 DNA reads TGTGCCTGGAGTCCCGGGACAGCTAGCAATCAGCCCCAGCATTTT.